The rows below give T cell receptor beta chains drawn from one sample of a study of shared clonotypes between healthy human individuals. Assay: immunoSEQ multiplex PCR; the TCRdb copy retains only in-frame clones and omits some. The sample holds 490,000 or so clones, 79% seen once. Specimen: PBMCs. Every receptor here comes from a woman between 35 and 50 years old in good health. Some clones in this sample may be carry-over from other donors' samples. CDR3s include the opening cysteine and the closing phenylalanine or tryptophan. The order of the fields is clone size, J gene, V gene, D gene, CDR3 DNA, CDR3 protein. A D gene is named only where the DNA matches it firmly. Only part of the rows carry a size: once, few, many, or a class if the clone is expanded.

- TRBJ2-3 TRBV4-3 - TGCGCCAGCAGCCAAGTGTTGGGCGGCACAGATACGCAGTATTTT CASSQVLGGTDTQYF
- TRBJ1-2 TRBV7-9 - TGTGCCAGCGGCGGAAACTATGGCTACACCTTC CASGGNYGYTF
- TRBJ2-2 TRBV7-8 - TGTGCCAGCAGCTTAGTGTCCCGCGTCGCCGGGGAGCTGTTTTTT CASSLVSRVAGELFF
many TRBJ1-2 TRBV5-4 - TGTGCCAGCAGCCCCTCGGGGGGTCAGAACTATGGCTACACCTTC CASSPSGGQNYGYTF
few TRBJ2-1 TRBV28 - TGTGCCAGCAGTGAAACAGGAAGCTCCTACAATGAGCAGTTCTTC CASSETGSSYNEQFF
- TRBJ2-3 TRBV5-1 TRBD1 TGCGCCAGCAGCGTCGCAGGGGGAACTGGCACAGATACGCAGTATTTT CASSVAGGTGTDTQYF
- TRBJ2-1 TRBV7-9 TRBD2 TGTGCCAGCAGCCCCGGGACTAGCGGGAGTAATGAGCAGTTCTTC CASSPGTSGSNEQFF
- TRBJ2-2 TRBV5-1 - TGCGCCAGCAGCGGAACGGGTAACACCGGGGAGCTGTTTTTT CASSGTGNTGELFF
- TRBJ2-3 TRBV19 - TGTGCCAGTAGTCGAGATCAGGGTATGGATACGCAGTATTTT CASSRDQGMDTQYF
- TRBJ1-5 TRBV15 TRBD1 TGTGCCACCAGCAGAGCAGGGGGGGCAAGGGGTCAGCCCCAGCATTTT CATSRAGGARGQPQHF
few TRBJ2-1 TRBV18 - TGTGCCAGCTCACCACCGTTAGCGGACTCCTACAATGAGCAGTTCTTC CASSPPLADSYNEQFF
- TRBJ2-5 TRBV7-2 - TGTGCCAGCAGCTTAGAGGCAACCGCGGACCAAGAGACCCAGTACTTC CASSLEATADQETQYF
- TRBJ2-3 TRBV19 TRBD2 TGTGCCAGTAGTCTCATTCCGGGAGGGCTTACAGATACGCAGTATTTT CASSLIPGGLTDTQYF
- TRBJ2-7 TRBV4-3 TRBD2 TGCGCCAGCAGCAGGAGCGGGAGCTCCAACGAGCAGTACTTC CASSRSGSSNEQYF
- TRBJ2-3 TRBV19 - TGTGCCAGTACCCCCACCAGGGGAGATACGCAGTATTTT CASTPTRGDTQYF
many TRBJ1-5 TRBV6-4 - TGTGCCAGCAGTGATGGAGGAGGCAATCAGCCCCAGCATTTT CASSDGGGNQPQHF
few TRBJ2-7 TRBV7-2 TRBD2 TGTGCCAGCAGCTTAACTAGCGGGAGGTACGAGCAGTACTTC CASSLTSGRYEQYF
- TRBJ1-1 TRBV6-4 - TGTGCCAGCAGTGCCGATGGACCTAGCACTGAAGCTTTCTTT CASSADGPSTEAFF
few TRBJ2-5 TRBV10-3 TRBD2 TGTGCCATCAGTGAGTCGAGGCCTAGCGGGAGGGCCGGAGGGGAGACCCAGTACTTC CAISESRPSGRAGGETQYF
few TRBJ2-5 TRBV5-1 TRBD1 TGCGCCAGCAGCTTAGGGGGCCAAGCCCTCGGAGAGACCCAGTACTTC CASSLGGQALGETQYF